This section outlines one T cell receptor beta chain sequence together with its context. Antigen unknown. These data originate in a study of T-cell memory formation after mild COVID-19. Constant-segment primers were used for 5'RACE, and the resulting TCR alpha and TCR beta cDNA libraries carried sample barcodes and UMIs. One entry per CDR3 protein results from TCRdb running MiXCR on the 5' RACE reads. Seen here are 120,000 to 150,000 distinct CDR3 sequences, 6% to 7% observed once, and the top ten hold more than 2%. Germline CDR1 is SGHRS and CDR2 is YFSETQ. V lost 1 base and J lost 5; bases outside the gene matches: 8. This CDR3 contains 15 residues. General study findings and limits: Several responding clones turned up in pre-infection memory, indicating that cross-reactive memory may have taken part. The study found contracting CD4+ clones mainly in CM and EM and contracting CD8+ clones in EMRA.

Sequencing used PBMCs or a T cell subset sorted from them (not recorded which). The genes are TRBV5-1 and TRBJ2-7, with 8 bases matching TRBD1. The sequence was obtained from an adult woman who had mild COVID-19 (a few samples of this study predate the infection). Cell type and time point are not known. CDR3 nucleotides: TGCGCCAGCAGCTTGACAGGGGGAGTCCTGGACGAGCAGTACTTC. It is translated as CASSLTGGVLDEQYF.